Listed below are T cell receptor beta chains from one sample, sequenced in a study of tumor-infiltrating lymphocytes in primary liver carcinoma. TCRdb re-called the multiplex PCR reads through MiXCR, storing one row per CDR3 protein. Among 75,000 to 90,000 distinct CDR3 sequences listed, roughly 72% were seen once. The material sequenced was liver tumor tissue from sampling region 1. The receptor set was obtained from a man between 40 and 49 years old with primary liver carcinoma and hepatitis B virus infection. Both conserved end residues are part of each CDR3. A D gene is named only where the DNA matches it firmly. Clone size is given for some rows only: seen once, a few or many times, or a class if the clone is expanded.

D gene: .
V gene: TRBV10-2
clone size: many
J gene: TRBJ2-1
CDR3 DNA: TGCGCCAGCACAGGAGGCTACAATGAGCAGTTCTTC
CDR3 protein: CASTGGYNEQFF

D gene: TRBD1
V gene: TRBV20-1
clone size: few
J gene: TRBJ1-6
CDR3 DNA: TGCAGTGCTGGAAGACAGGGGGTAAATTCACCCCTCCACTTT
CDR3 protein: CSAGRQGVNSPLHF

D gene: TRBD1
V gene: TRBV11-2
clone size: .
J gene: TRBJ2-3
CDR3 DNA: TGTGTCTGCGGCTTAGATCTTGGGACAGGGGCAAGCGATACGCAGTATTTT
CDR3 protein: CVCGLDLGTGASDTQYF

D gene: .
V gene: TRBV19
clone size: many
J gene: TRBJ1-2
CDR3 DNA: TGTGCCAGTAGTTTACGGACCCTTCGGTCTAACTATGGCTACACCTTC
CDR3 protein: CASSLRTLRSNYGYTF

D gene: TRBD2
V gene: TRBV10-3
clone size: .
J gene: TRBJ2-3
CDR3 DNA: TGTGCCATCAGTACGTCCACTGGACTAGCGGGAGGGGTTATGCATGGAGATACGCAGTATTTT
CDR3 protein: CAISTSTGLAGGVMHGDTQYF

D gene: .
V gene: TRBV6-1
clone size: once
J gene: TRBJ2-2
CDR3 DNA: TGTGCCAGCAGTGTGTTAGAGAGAGGGCCGAACACCGGGGAGCTATTTTTT
CDR3 protein: CASSVLERGPNTGELFF

D gene: .
V gene: TRBV6-5
clone size: .
J gene: TRBJ1-4
CDR3 DNA: TGTGCCAGCAGTTACTATTGGGATTCGGCGCTTAATGGAAAATTGTTTTTT
CDR3 protein: CASSYYWDSALNGKLFF

D gene: TRBD1
V gene: TRBV20-1
clone size: .
J gene: TRBJ1-5
CDR3 DNA: TGCAGTGCTGAGGACAGGGCTAGCAATCAGCCCCAGCATTTT
CDR3 protein: CSAEDRASNQPQHF

D gene: .
V gene: TRBV30
clone size: .
J gene: TRBJ2-4
CDR3 DNA: TGTGCCTGGAGCTTCGGGGGAGTGTGGAACATTCAGTACTTC
CDR3 protein: CAWSFGGVWNIQYF

D gene: .
V gene: TRBV5-5
clone size: once
J gene: TRBJ1-1
CDR3 DNA: TGTGCCAGCAGCTTGGTCTTAGAGAACACTGAAGCTTTCTTT
CDR3 protein: CASSLVLENTEAFF

D gene: TRBD2
V gene: TRBV11-2
clone size: .
J gene: TRBJ2-3
CDR3 DNA: TGTGCCAACAGAAGGGCTAGCGGGAATACAGATACACAGTATTTT
CDR3 protein: CANRRASGNTDTQYF

D gene: .
V gene: TRBV30
clone size: many
J gene: TRBJ1-3
CDR3 DNA: TGTGCCTGGAAACACCACTCTGGAAACACCATATATTTT
CDR3 protein: CAWKHHSGNTIYF

D gene: .
V gene: TRBV28
clone size: many
J gene: TRBJ2-1
CDR3 DNA: TGTGCCAGCAGTTTACGACACGGTGAGCAGTTCTTC
CDR3 protein: CASSLRHGEQFF

D gene: .
V gene: TRBV28
clone size: many
J gene: TRBJ1-3
CDR3 DNA: TGTGCCAGCAGGACGGACAGTCCTGGAAACACCATATATTTT
CDR3 protein: CASRTDSPGNTIYF

D gene: TRBD1
V gene: TRBV5-1
clone size: .
J gene: TRBJ2-5
CDR3 DNA: TGCCCCAGCAGCTGGTCCCGAACAGGGGATGAGACCCAATACTTC
CDR3 protein: CPSSWSRTGDETQYF

D gene: TRBD2
V gene: TRBV6-5
clone size: .
J gene: TRBJ2-3
CDR3 DNA: TGTGCCAGCGGTTATCGGGCGGGAGCCCACACAGATACGCAGTGTTTT
CDR3 protein: CASGYRAGAHTDTQCF

D gene: .
V gene: TRBV12-3/TRBV12-4
clone size: .
J gene: TRBJ2-1
CDR3 DNA: TGTGCCAGCAGTTTCGCTGGTTACTCCAACAATGCGCAGTTCTTC
CDR3 protein: CASSFAGYSNNAQFF

D gene: TRBD2
V gene: TRBV11-2
clone size: .
J gene: TRBJ2-1
CDR3 DNA: TGTGCCAGCAGCACCCTCGGGACTAGCGGGAGTGACTATGAGCAATTTTTC
CDR3 protein: CASSTLGTSGSDYEQFF

D gene: .
V gene: TRBV5-1
clone size: .
J gene: TRBJ2-3
CDR3 DNA: TGCGCCAGCAGCTACGAACTCGAGGGCACGCATGATACGCAATATTTT
CDR3 protein: CASSYELEGTHDTQYF

D gene: TRBD2
V gene: TRBV11-2
clone size: .
J gene: TRBJ2-5
CDR3 DNA: TGTGCCAGCAGCTTAGATACCCCTAATCCACTAGCGGGAGGTCGAGAGACCCAGTACTTC
CDR3 protein: CASSLDTPNPLAGGRETQYF

D gene: .
V gene: TRBV7-9
clone size: .
J gene: TRBJ2-1
CDR3 DNA: TGTGCCAGCAGCACTGAACAGACCAGCTACAATGAGCAGTTCTTC
CDR3 protein: CASSTEQTSYNEQFF

D gene: .
V gene: TRBV6-6
clone size: .
J gene: TRBJ1-5
CDR3 DNA: TGTGCCATCAGGGACGGTAGCAATCAGCGCCAGCATTTT
CDR3 protein: CAIRDGSNQRQHF